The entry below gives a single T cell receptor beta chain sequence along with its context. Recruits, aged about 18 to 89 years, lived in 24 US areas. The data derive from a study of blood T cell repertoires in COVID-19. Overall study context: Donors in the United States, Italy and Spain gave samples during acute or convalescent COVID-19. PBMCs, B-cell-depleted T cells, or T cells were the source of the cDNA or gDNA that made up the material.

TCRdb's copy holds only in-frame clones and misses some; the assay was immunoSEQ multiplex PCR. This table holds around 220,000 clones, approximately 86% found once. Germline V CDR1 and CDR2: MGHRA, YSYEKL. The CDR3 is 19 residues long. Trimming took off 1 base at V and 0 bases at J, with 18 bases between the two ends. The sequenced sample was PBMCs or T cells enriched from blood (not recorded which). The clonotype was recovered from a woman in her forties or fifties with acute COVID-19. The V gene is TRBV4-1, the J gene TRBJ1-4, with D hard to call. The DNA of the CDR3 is TGCGCCAGCAGCCAAGCTTTCCCCCCGACGAGCGCAACTAATGAAAAACTGTTTTTT. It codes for CASSQAFPPTSATNEKLFF.